A selection of T cell receptor beta chains follows, all from one sample in a study of cytomegalovirus exposure and HLA in healthy donors. Clones were read by immunoSEQ multiplex PCR, and TCRdb kept only the in-frame ones, dropping some. The top ten clones hold about 7.5% of a sample with under 130,000 clones, just over 75% of them seen once. The sequencing sample was made of PBMCs. All receptors come from a man aged 35 to 55 in good health and CMV-seropositive. The CDR3 runs from the conserved cysteine through the conserved F or W. Each record gives: V gene, J gene, D gene, clone size, CDR3 DNA, CDR3 protein. A D gene is named only where the DNA matches it firmly. Clone size appears in some rows only: once, few, many, or a class for an expanded clone.

TRBV7-2,TRBJ2-7,-,-,TGTGCCAGCAGCTTTACCGGGACAAAATACGAGCAGTACTTC,CASSFTGTKYEQYF
TRBV27,TRBJ2-1,TRBD2,-,TGTGCCAGCAGTAGACTAGCGGGATCACTCAGTGAGCAGTTCTTC,CASSRLAGSLSEQFF
TRBV18,TRBJ1-5,-,-,TGTGCCAGCTCAGCAGGGATAGGCAATCAGCCCCAGCATTTT,CASSAGIGNQPQHF
TRBV20-1,TRBJ2-7,-,-,TGCAGTGCTAGAGATAGTCACGAGCAGTACTTC,CSARDSHEQYF
TRBV27,TRBJ2-1,-,-,TGTGCCAGCAGTTTTGAGGGGAGGAGCTCCTACAATGAGCAGCTCTTC,CASSFEGRSSYNEQLF
TRBV11-2,TRBJ2-7,-,-,TGTGCCAGCAGCTTAGATCTTTCGGGAGATACCTACGAGCAGTACTTC,CASSLDLSGDTYEQYF
TRBV5-4,TRBJ1-1,-,few,TGTGCCAGCAGCTTGAACAGGAACACTGAAGCTTTCTTT,CASSLNRNTEAFF
TRBV5-1,TRBJ1-1,TRBD1,-,TGCGCCAGCAGCCAGGGGGCTCTCACTGAAGCTTTCTTT,CASSQGALTEAFF
TRBV11-1,TRBJ2-6,-,once,TGTGCCAGCAGCCCCCGAGTTCAAGCCTCTGGGGCCAACGGCCTGACTTTC,CASSPRVQASGANGLTF
TRBV4-2,TRBJ1-4,TRBD1,-,TGTGCCAGCAGCCATCGGGACAGGGTGAAGGGTAATGAAAAACTGTTTTTT,CASSHRDRVKGNEKLFF
TRBV7-2,TRBJ2-2,-,-,TGTGCCAGCAGCTTGTATAACACCGGGGAGCTGTTTTTT,CASSLYNTGELFF
TRBV6-4,TRBJ2-2,-,-,TGTGCCAGCAGTGGACTAGAGAGCGGGGAGCTGTTTTTT,CASSGLESGELFF
TRBV19,TRBJ1-1,-,-,TGTGCCAGTAGTATTGTAGGGGTGACTGAAGCTTTCTTT,CASSIVGVTEAFF
TRBV7-9,TRBJ1-2,TRBD1,-,TGTGCCAGCAGTCGCGGGACAGGGGATTACGGCTACACCTTC,CASSRGTGDYGYTF
TRBV4-1,TRBJ1-5,TRBD1,-,TGCGCCAGCAGCCAAGGGACAGGGTGGGGTCAGCCCCAGCATTTT,CASSQGTGWGQPQHF
TRBV7-6,TRBJ2-5,TRBD1,once,TGTGCCAGCAGCGGTGGGGACAGGGGGACCCAGTACTTC,CASSGGDRGTQYF
TRBV10-2,TRBJ2-1,TRBD2,-,TGCGCCAGCGTTAGCGGGAGGGCACGCAATGAGCAGTTCTTC,CASVSGRARNEQFF
TRBV28,TRBJ2-7,-,-,TGTGCCAGCACCCGGGGAGCCACCTACGAGCAGTACTTC,CASTRGATYEQYF
TRBV10-3,TRBJ2-6,-,few,TGTGCCATCAGTGAGCATGGACAGGGGATGTCGGGGGGGGCCAACGGCCTGACTTTC,CAISEHGQGMSGGANGLTF
TRBV5-1,TRBJ1-2,TRBD1,-,TGCGCCAGCAGCCCTCTTGGGACAGGGAGCGGCTACACCTTC,CASSPLGTGSGYTF
TRBV6-4,TRBJ1-6,-,few,TGTGCCAGCAGTTCCGGACAGATTAATTCACCCCTCCACTTT,CASSSGQINSPLHF
TRBV11-3,TRBJ1-1,TRBD1,-,TGTGCCAGCAGCTTAGGGGGCGGGACAGGGGTCCCTGGCACTGAAGCTTTCTTT,CASSLGGGTGVPGTEAFF
TRBV27,TRBJ2-4,-,-,TGTGCCAGCAGAGAAGGGGCCAAAAACAGTCAGTACTTC,CASREGAKNSQYF
TRBV5-1,TRBJ2-7,TRBD2,-,TGCGCCAGCAGCTTAGCTAGCGGGCCCTCCTCCTACGAGCAGTACTTC,CASSLASGPSSYEQYF
TRBV29-1,TRBJ1-2,TRBD1,-,TGCAGCGTTGAAGATCGGGACAGGGGGCTCTCGAAAGGCTACACCTTC,CSVEDRDRGLSKGYTF
TRBV5-6,TRBJ2-5,TRBD1,-,TGTGCCAGCAGCATCCGGGACAGGGGGCGGTTGGAGACCCAGTACTTC,CASSIRDRGRLETQYF
TRBV28,TRBJ2-7,TRBD1,-,TGTGCCAGCAGTTCCCCTCGGACAGGGGGGAGCTACGAGCAGTACTTC,CASSSPRTGGSYEQYF
TRBV30,TRBJ1-5,-,-,TGTGCCTGGAGTCTAAGGGGGGGGGCGCGGAGTCAGCCCCAGCATTTT,CAWSLRGGARSQPQHF
TRBV6-1,TRBJ2-3,-,-,TGTGCCAGCAGTGATACACCTGGACCCCCTGGGAGGACAGATACGCAGTATTTT,CASSDTPGPPGRTDTQYF
TRBV7-2,TRBJ2-1,-,-,TGTGCCAGCAGACGGAGGGATGAGCAGTTCTTC,CASRRRDEQFF
TRBV30,TRBJ2-6,TRBD1,-,TGTGCCTGGATAGGGACAGGGGACTCTGGGGCCAACGTCCTGACTTTC,CAWIGTGDSGANVLTF
TRBV18,TRBJ2-6,TRBD1,-,TGTGCCAGCTCACCAAGGTGGACAGGGGAAGACAACGGCCTGACTTTC,CASSPRWTGEDNGLTF
TRBV5-4,TRBJ2-7,-,-,TGTGCCAGCAGCTCCCCCGGCAGGGTGACCTACGAGCAGTACTTC,CASSSPGRVTYEQYF
TRBV5-4,TRBJ2-1,TRBD2,-,TGTGCCAGCAGCGAATGGACTAGCGGGGGCAGCTCCTACAATGAGCAGTTCTTC,CASSEWTSGGSSYNEQFF
TRBV5-1,TRBJ2-3,TRBD2,-,TGCGCCAGCAGCTTAAGGACTAGCGGGGGACCCACAGATACGCAGTATTTT,CASSLRTSGGPTDTQYF
TRBV7-2,TRBJ2-2,TRBD2,-,TGTGCCAGCAGCTTACCGCGGGGGAGCCTGAACACCGGGGAGCTGTTTTTT,CASSLPRGSLNTGELFF
TRBV27,TRBJ2-7,-,once,TGTGCCAGCAGTATGACTAGCTCCTACGAGCAGTACTTC,CASSMTSSYEQYF
TRBV5-5,TRBJ1-4,-,-,TGTGCCAGCAGCTTGCCCGGGTCTGGCGAAAAACTGTTTTTT,CASSLPGSGEKLFF
TRBV9,TRBJ2-3,-,few,TGTGCCAGCAGCGTAGCCCTCCCCCCCGATACGCAGTATTTT,CASSVALPPDTQYF
TRBV7-3,TRBJ2-1,TRBD2,few,TGTGCCAGCAGCTCACGATTGACTAGCCACCAGCAGTTCTTC,CASSSRLTSHQQFF
TRBV27,TRBJ2-1,TRBD1,-,TGTGCCAGCAGTTTATACCAGGGGGACACCACCTACAATGAGCAGTTCTTC,CASSLYQGDTTYNEQFF
TRBV5-4,TRBJ2-5,TRBD1,few,TGTGCCAGCAGCTTGGACGGGACAGGCGTAGAGACCCAGTACTTC,CASSLDGTGVETQYF
TRBV30,TRBJ2-1,TRBD2,-,TGTGCCTGGACCCCGGGGGGGGAGCAGTTCTTC,CAWTPGGEQFF
TRBV7-8,TRBJ1-1,-,-,TGTGCCAGCAGCTTAGTGGGGGGTAACACTGAAGCTTTCTTT,CASSLVGGNTEAFF
TRBV11-3,TRBJ2-5,-,-,TGTGCCAGCAGCTTAATCCGCGGAGGGGAGACCCAGTACTTC,CASSLIRGGETQYF
TRBV29-1,TRBJ2-1,TRBD2,few,TGCAGCGTTGACTTGGGACTAGCGGGAGGGGGTGAGCAGTTCTTC,CSVDLGLAGGGEQFF
TRBV30,TRBJ1-2,-,few,TGTGCCTGGATGTGGGGGCCTGGCTACACCTTC,CAWMWGPGYTF
TRBV6-4,TRBJ1-5,TRBD1,-,TGTGCCAGCAGTGATATTGGGACAGGGGGCTGTTTTGATCAGCCCCAGCATTTT,CASSDIGTGGCFDQPQHF
TRBV7-2,TRBJ2-4,-,-,TGTGCCAGCAGCCGTATGCTTCGGGGGAGTCAGTACTTC,CASSRMLRGSQYF
TRBV7-9,TRBJ2-6,TRBD1,once,TGTGCCAGCAGCACACAACCGGGACAGGGGAGCTCTGGGGCCAACGTCCTGACTTTC,CASSTQPGQGSSGANVLTF